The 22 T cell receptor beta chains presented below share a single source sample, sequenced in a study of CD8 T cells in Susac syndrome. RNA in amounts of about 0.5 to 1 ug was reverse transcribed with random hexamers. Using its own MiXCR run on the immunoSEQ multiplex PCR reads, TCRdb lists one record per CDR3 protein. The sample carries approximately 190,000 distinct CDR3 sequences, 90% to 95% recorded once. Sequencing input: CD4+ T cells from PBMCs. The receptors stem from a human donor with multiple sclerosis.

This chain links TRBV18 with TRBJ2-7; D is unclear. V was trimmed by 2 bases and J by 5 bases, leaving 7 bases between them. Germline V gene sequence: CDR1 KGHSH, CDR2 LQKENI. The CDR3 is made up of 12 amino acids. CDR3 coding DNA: TGTGCCAGCTCACCAGTTACCCACGAGCAGTACTTC. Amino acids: CASSPVTHEQYF. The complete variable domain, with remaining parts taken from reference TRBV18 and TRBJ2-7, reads NAGVMQNPRHLVRRRGQEARLRCSPMKGHSHVYWYRQLPEEGLKFMVYLQKENIIDESGMPKERFSAEFPKEGPSILRIQQVVRGDSAAYFCASSPVTHEQYFGPGTRLTVT.

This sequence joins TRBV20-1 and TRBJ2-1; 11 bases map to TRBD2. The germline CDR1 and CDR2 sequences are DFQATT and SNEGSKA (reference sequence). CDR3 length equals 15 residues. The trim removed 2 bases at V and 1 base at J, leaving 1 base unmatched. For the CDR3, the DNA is TGCAGTGCTAGACGACTAGCGGGGTCCTACAATGAGCAGTTCTTC. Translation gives CSARRLAGSYNEQFF.

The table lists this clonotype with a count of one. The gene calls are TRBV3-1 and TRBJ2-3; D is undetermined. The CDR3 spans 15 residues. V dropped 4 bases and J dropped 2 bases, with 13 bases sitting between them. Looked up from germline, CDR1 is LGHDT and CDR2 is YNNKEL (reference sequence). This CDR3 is CASSPEGPLTDTQYF. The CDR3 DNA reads TGTGCCAGCAGCCCCGAAGGACCCCTCACAGATACGCAGTATTTT.

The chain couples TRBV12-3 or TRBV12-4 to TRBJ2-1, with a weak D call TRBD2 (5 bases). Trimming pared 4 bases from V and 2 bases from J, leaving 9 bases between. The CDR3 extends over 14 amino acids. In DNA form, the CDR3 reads TGTGCCAGCAGTTCCGGGGTCGCCTACAATGAGCAGTTCTTC. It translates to CASSSGVAYNEQFF.

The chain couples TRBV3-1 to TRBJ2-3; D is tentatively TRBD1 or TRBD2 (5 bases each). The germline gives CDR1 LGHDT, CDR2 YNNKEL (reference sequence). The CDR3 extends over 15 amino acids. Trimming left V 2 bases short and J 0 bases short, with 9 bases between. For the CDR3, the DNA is TGTGCCAGCAGCCAATGGGACGGGAGCACAGATACGCAGTATTTT. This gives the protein CASSQWDGSTDTQYF.

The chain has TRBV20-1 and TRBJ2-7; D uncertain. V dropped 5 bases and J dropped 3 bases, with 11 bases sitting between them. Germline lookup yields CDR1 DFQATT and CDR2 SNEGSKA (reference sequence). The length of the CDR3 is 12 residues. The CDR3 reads CSAGPQGYEQYF. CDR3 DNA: TGCAGTGCTGGGCCCCAAGGCTACGAGCAGTACTTC.

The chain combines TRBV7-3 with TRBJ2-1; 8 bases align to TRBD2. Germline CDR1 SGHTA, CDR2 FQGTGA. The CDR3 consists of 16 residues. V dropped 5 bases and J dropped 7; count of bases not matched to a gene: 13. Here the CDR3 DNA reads TGTGCCAGCAGCCCGATATGGACTAGCACGAGAAATGAGCAGTTCTTC. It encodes CASSPIWTSTRNEQFF.

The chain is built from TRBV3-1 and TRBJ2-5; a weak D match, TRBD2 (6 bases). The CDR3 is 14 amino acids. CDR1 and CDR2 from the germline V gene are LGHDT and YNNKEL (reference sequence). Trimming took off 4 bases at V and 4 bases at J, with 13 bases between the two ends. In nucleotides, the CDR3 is TGTGCCAGCAGCCGAATCGGGCGGGGAGAGACCCAGTACTTC. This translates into CASSRIGRGETQYF.

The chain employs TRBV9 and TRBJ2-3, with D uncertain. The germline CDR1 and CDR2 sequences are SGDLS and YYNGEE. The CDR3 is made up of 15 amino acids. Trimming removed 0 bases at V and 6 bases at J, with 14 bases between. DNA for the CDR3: TGTGCCAGCAGCGTAGATTCGGTCCCCAAGGATACGCAGTATTTT. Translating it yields CASSVDSVPKDTQYF. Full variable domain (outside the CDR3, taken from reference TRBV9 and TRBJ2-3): DSGVTQTPKHLITATGQRVTLRCSPRSGDLSVYWYQQSLDQGLQFLIQYYNGEERAKGNILERFSAQQFPDLHSELNLSSLELGDSALYFCASSVDSVPKDTQYFGPGTRLTVL.

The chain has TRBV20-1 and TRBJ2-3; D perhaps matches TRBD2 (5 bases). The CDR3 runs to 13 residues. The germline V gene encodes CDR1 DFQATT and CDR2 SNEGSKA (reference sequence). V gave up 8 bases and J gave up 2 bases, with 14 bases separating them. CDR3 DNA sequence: TGCAGTTCGAGAGGGATCCACACAGATACGCAGTATTTT. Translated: CSSRGIHTDTQYF.

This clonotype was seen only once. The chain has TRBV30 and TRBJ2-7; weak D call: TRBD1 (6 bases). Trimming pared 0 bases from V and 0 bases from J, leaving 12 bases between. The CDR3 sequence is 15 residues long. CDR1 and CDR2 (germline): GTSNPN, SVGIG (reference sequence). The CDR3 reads CAWSVRQVISYEQYF. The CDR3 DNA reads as TGTGCCTGGAGTGTGAGACAGGTAATCTCCTACGAGCAGTACTTC.

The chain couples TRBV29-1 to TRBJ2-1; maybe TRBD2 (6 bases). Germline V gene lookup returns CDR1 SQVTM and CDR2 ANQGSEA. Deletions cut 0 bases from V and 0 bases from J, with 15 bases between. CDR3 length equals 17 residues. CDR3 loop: CSVEDGGFSISYNEQFF. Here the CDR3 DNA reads TGCAGCGTTGAAGATGGAGGGTTCTCGATCTCCTACAATGAGCAGTTCTTC.

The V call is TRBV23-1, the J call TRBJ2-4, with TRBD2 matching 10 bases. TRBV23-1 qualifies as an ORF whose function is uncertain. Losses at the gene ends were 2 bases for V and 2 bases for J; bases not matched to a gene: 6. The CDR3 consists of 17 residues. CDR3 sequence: CASSQASGRASKNIQYF. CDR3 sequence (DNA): TGCGCCAGCAGTCAAGCAAGCGGGAGGGCGTCCAAAAACATTCAGTACTTC.

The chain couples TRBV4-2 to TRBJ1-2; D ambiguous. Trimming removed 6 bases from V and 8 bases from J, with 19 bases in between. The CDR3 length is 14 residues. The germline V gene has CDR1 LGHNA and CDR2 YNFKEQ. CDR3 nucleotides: TGTGCCAGCAGTCGCGAAACCCGGTCCGGGGGCTACACCTTC. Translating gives CASSRETRSGGYTF.

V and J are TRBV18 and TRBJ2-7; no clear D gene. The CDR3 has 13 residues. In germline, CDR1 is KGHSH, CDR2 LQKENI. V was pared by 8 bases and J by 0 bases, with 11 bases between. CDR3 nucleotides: TGTGCCAGCCGCCGGGCTAGCTCCTACGAGCAGTACTTC. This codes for CASRRASSYEQYF.

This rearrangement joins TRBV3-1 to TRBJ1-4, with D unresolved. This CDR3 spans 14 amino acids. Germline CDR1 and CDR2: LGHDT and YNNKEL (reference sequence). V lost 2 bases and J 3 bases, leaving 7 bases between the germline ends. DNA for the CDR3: TGTGCCAGCAGCCAAATGGTCTCTAATGAAAAACTGTTTTTT. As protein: CASSQMVSNEKLFF. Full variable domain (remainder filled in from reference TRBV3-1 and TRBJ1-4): DTAVSQTPKYLVTQMGNDKSIKCEQNLGHDTMYWYKQDSKKFLKIMFSYNNKELIINETVPNRFSPKSPDKAHLNLHINSLELGDSAVYFCASSQMVSNEKLFFGSGTQLSVL.

DNA for the CDR3: TGCAGTGCTGGCCGGGGGGGCCCCTACAATGAGCAGTTCTTC. Its protein is CSAGRGGPYNEQFF. V is TRBV20-1 and J is TRBJ2-1, with 8 positions matching TRBD2. CDR3 length equals 14 residues. Germline CDR1 is DFQATT and CDR2 is SNEGSKA (reference sequence). Losses at the gene ends were 5 bases for V and 2 bases for J; bases not matched to a gene: 5.

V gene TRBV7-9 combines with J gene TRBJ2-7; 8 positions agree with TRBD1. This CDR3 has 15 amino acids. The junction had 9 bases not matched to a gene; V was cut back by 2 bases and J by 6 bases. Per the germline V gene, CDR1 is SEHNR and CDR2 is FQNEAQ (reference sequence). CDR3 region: CASSLRGQGAGEQYF. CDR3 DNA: TGTGCCAGCAGCTTACGAGGGCAGGGGGCGGGCGAGCAGTACTTC.

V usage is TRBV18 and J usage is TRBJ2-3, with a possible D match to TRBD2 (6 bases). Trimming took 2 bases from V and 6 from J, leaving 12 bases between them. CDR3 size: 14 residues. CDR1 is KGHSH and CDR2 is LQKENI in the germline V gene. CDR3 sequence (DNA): TGTGCCAGCTCACCAGTACTAGCTCTGGATACGCAGTATTTT. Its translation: CASSPVLALDTQYF.

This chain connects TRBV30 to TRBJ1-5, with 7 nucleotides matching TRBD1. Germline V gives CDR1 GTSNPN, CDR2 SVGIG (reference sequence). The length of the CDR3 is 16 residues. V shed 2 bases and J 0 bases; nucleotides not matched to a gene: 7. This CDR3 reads CAWSYRGQYSNQPQHF. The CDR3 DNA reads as TGTGCCTGGAGTTATAGGGGACAGTATAGCAATCAGCCCCAGCATTTT. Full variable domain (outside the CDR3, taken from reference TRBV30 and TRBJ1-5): SQTIHQWPATLVQPVGSPLSLECTVEGTSNPNLYWYRQAAGRGLQLLFYSVGIGQISSEVPQNLSASRPQDRQFILSSKKLLLSDSGFYLCAWSYRGQYSNQPQHFGDGTRLSIL.

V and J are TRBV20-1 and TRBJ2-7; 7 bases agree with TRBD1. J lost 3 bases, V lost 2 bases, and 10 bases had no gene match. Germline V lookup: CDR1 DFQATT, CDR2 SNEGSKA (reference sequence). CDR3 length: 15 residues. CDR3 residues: CSARPDRVRDYEQYF. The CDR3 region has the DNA TGCAGTGCTAGACCTGACAGGGTAAGAGACTACGAGCAGTACTTC.

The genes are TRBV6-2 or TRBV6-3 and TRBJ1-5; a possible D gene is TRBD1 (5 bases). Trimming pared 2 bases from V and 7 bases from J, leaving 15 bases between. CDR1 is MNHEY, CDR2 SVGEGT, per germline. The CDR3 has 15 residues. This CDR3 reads CASSYARTSQQPQHF. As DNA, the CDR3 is TGTGCCAGCAGTTACGCCAGGACATCTCAACAGCCCCAGCATTTT.